Each of the 14 T cell receptor beta chains below was sequenced from the same sample in a study of response to subunit inactivated influenza vaccine. TCRdb recomputed calls from the RT-PCR reads with MiXCR, one row per CDR3 protein. The data show over 400,000 distinct CDR3 sequences, 10% to 15% seen once. The sample here was PBMCs from blood, taken 40 to 50 days after vaccination. Receptors originate from a man aged 50-60 years who received an inactivated influenza vaccine.

This clonotype was counted a few times. One end of the junction varies from germline; a read error may be responsible. V usage is TRBV25-1 and J usage is TRBJ2-7, with a tentative D call TRBD1 (6 bases). The CDR3 consists of 11 residues. Germline V gene lookup returns CDR1 MGHDK and CDR2 SYGVNS. The CDR3 reads CASSDGTHPRF. In DNA, the CDR3 is TGTGCCAGCAGTGACGGGACACACCCTCGCTTC.

In its sample, this clonotype was seen a few times. The rearrangement links TRBV11-2 to TRBJ2-1; maybe TRBD1 (5 bases). The V gene's germline CDR1 is SGHAT and CDR2 FQNNGV. The CDR3 consists of 15 residues. Trimming left V 5 bases short and J 6 bases short, with 17 bases between. CDR3 amino acids: CASSPRLVTVNEQFF. Written as DNA, the CDR3 is TGTGCCAGCAGCCCCAGGCTGGTGACAGTCAATGAGCAGTTCTTC.

This clonotype was recorded a few times. V and J are TRBV4-2 and TRBJ2-7, with a possible D match to TRBD2 (6 bases). The CDR3 is made up of 15 amino acids. With 4 bases removed from V and 0 bases from J, the gap between germline ends came to 13 bases. From germline, CDR1 is LGHNA and CDR2 YNFKEQ. This CDR3 reads CASSPSGTDSYEQYF. The DNA of the CDR3 is TGTGCCAGCAGCCCCTCCGGGACTGACTCCTACGAGCAGTACTTC.

This clonotype has ten or more counts. This chain joins TRBV12-3 or TRBV12-4 and TRBJ2-7; 7 bases agree with TRBD2. The CDR3 consists of 13 residues. Trimming at V came to 6 bases and at J to 3 bases, leaving 5 bases not matched to a gene. As DNA, the CDR3 is TGTGCCAGCAGCACTAGCGTGGACTACGAGCAGTACTTC. Protein: CASSTSVDYEQYF.

The chain is built from TRBV5-1 and TRBJ2-1; 10 positions match TRBD2. The germline gives CDR1 SGHRS, CDR2 YFSETQ. The CDR3 is 17 residues long. V trimming: 0 bases; J trimming: 4 bases; junction bases outside the gene matches: 7. The CDR3 loop reads CASSLATGTSVYNEQFF. DNA for the CDR3: TGCGCCAGCAGCTTGGCCACCGGGACTAGCGTATACAATGAGCAGTTCTTC.

This clonotype was counted only a few times. The gene calls are TRBV12-3 or TRBV12-4 and TRBJ2-7, with D perhaps matching TRBD1 (5 bases). This CDR3 comprises 15 residues. Trimming pared 6 bases from V and 6 bases from J, leaving 21 bases between. CDR3 coding DNA: TGTGCCAGCAGATTAACAGGCCTCCTATCGGCCGAGCAGTACTTC. This sequence encodes CASRLTGLLSAEQYF.

The gene calls are TRBV5-8 and TRBJ1-4; 7 positions agree with TRBD1. This CDR3 region has 15 residues. J was trimmed by 8 bases and V by 4 bases; bases with no gene match: 11. Germline V gene data show CDR1 as SGHTS and CDR2 as YDEGEE. CDR3 nucleotide sequence: TGTGCCAGCAGCCAGCGACAGGGTGGGCACGAAAAACTGTTTTTT. Translated, it gives CASSQRQGGHEKLFF. The full variable domain, rest sourced from reference TRBV5-8 and TRBJ1-4, is EAGVTQSPTHLIKTRGQQATLRCSPISGHTSVYWYQQALGLGLQFLLWYDEGEERNRGNFPPRFSGRQFPNYSSELNVNALELEDSALYLCASSQRQGGHEKLFFGSGTQLSVL.

CDR3 sequence: CASTRGPYTEAFF. DNA for the CDR3: TGTGCCAGCACCCGAGGGCCCTACACTGAAGCTTTCTTT. This chain uses TRBV7-2 with TRBJ1-1; D not certain. This CDR3 is built from 13 residues. V was cut by 7 bases and J by 3 bases, with 12 bases left in between. Per the germline V gene, CDR1 is SGHTA and CDR2 is FQGNSA.

The sample holds many counts of this clonotype. This chain joins TRBV11-1 and TRBJ2-1, with a weak D call TRBD1 (6 bases). V shed 3 bases and J shed 2 bases, with 11 bases lying between them. The CDR3 totals 15 residues. Germline V gives CDR1 SGHAT, CDR2 FQDESV (reference sequence). The CDR3 protein is CASSFEQGPYNEQFF. Written as DNA, the CDR3 is TGTGCCAGCAGCTTCGAACAGGGACCCTACAATGAGCAGTTCTTC.

The chain has TRBV4-3 and TRBJ1-6; TRBD1 agrees at 7 bases. The V and J ends lost 3 bases and 7 bases, in that order; junction bases with no gene match: 12. Germline CDR1 is LGHNA and CDR2 is YSLEER. The CDR3 totals 17 residues. Here the CDR3 reads CASSHGSNRGWNSPLHF. Written as DNA, the CDR3 is TGCGCCAGCAGCCATGGCAGCAACAGGGGCTGGAATTCACCCCTCCACTTT.

This clonotype was picked up a small number of times. This chain connects TRBV5-1 to TRBJ1-2, with TRBD1 matching over 11 bases. In germline, CDR1 is SGHRS, CDR2 YFSETQ. The CDR3 loop spans 15 amino acids. The trim removed 3 bases at V and 6 bases at J, leaving 7 bases unmatched. CDR3 DNA sequence: TGCGCCAGCAGCTCGAGAGGACAGGGGGCCGATGGCTACACCTTC. Protein product: CASSSRGQGADGYTF.

This rearrangement joins TRBV7-2 to TRBJ2-1, with D possibly TRBD2 on 7 matching bases. This CDR3 is 14 amino acids long. Germline assignment: CDR1 SGHTA and CDR2 FQGNSA. V lost 6 bases, J lost 9 bases, and 18 bases lay in between. The CDR3 sequence: CASRRGQGGSEQFF. The CDR3 coding sequence is TGTGCCAGCAGGCGGGGGCAGGGAGGTAGTGAGCAGTTCTTC.

This clonotype has at least ten counts. One end of the junction does not line up with germline, which may come from a read error. The genes are TRBV5-1 and TRBJ2-5; D is ambiguous. Per the germline V gene, CDR1 is SGHRS and CDR2 is YFSETQ. This CDR3 has 12 amino acids. CDR3 amino acids: CASSLGQETQYF. CDR3 bases: TGTGCCAGCAGCTTAGGCCAAGAGACCCAGTACTTC. Supplemented by reference TRBV5-1 and TRBJ2-5, the full variable domain reads KAGVTQTPRYLIKTRGQQVTLSCSPISGHRSVSWYQQTPGQGLQFLFEYFSETQRNKGNFPGRFSGRQFSNSRSEMNVSTLELGDSALYLCASSLGQETQYFGPGTRLLVL.

The V gene is TRBV7-2, the J gene TRBJ1-1, with 7 bases matching TRBD1. The V gene's germline CDR1 is SGHTA and CDR2 FQGNSA. There are 13 residues in the CDR3. V shed 4 bases, J shed 5 bases, and the junction held 4 bases outside the gene matches. The CDR3 is CASSSTGETEAFF. The CDR3, as DNA: TGTGCCAGCAGCTCAACAGGGGAAACTGAAGCTTTCTTT.